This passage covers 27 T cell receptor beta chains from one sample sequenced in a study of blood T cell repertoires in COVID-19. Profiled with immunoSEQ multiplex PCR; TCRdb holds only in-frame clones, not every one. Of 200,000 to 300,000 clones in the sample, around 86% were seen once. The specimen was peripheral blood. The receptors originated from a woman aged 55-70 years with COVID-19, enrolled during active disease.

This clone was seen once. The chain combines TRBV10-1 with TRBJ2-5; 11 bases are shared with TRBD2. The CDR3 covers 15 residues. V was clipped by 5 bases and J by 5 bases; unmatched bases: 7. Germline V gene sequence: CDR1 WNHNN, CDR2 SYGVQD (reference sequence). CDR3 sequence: CASSPASGRRETQYF. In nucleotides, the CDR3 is TGCGCCAGCAGTCCGGCTAGCGGGAGGCGGGAGACCCAGTACTTC.

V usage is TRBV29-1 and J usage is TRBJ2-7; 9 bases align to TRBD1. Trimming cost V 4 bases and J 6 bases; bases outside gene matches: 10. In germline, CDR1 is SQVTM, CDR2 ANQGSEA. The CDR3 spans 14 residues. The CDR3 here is CSVGHRGRLVEQYF. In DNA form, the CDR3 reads TGCAGCGTTGGGCACAGGGGGCGGCTAGTCGAGCAGTACTTC.

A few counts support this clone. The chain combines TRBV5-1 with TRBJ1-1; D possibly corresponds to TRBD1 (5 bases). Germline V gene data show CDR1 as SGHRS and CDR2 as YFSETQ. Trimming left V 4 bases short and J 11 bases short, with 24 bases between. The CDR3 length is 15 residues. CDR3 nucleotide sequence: TGCGCCAGCAGCCCGGGGGGATCCGGCCTCAGGACGGCTTTCTTT. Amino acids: CASSPGGSGLRTAFF.

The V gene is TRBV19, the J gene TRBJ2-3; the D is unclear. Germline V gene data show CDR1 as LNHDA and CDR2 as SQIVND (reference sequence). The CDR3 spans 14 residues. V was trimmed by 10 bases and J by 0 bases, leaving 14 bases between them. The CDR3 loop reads CATTRTASTDTQYF. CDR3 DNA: TGTGCCACGACTCGTACCGCTAGCACAGATACGCAGTATTTT. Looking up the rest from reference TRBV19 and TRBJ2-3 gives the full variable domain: DGGITQSPKYLFRKEGQNVTLSCEQNLNHDAMYWYRQDPGQGLRLIYYSQIVNDFQKGDIAEGYSVSREKKESFPLTVTSAQKNPTAFYLCATTRTASTDTQYFGPGTRLTVL.

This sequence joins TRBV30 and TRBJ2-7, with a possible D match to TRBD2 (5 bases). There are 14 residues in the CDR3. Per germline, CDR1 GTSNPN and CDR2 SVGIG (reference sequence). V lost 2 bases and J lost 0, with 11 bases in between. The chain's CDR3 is CAWSTSGSSYEQYF. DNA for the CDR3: TGTGCCTGGAGTACCAGCGGATCCTCCTACGAGCAGTACTTC.

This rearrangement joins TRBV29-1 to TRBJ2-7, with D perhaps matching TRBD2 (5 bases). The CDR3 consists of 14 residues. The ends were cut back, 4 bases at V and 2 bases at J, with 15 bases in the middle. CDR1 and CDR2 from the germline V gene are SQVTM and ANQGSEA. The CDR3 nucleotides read TGCAGCGTTGGGACCCCGGGGTCGACCTACGAGCAGTACTTC. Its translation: CSVGTPGSTYEQYF.

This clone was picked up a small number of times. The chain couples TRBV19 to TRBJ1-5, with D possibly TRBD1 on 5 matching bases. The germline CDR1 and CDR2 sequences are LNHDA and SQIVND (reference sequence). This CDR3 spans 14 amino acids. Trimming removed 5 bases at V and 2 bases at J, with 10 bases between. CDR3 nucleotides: TGTGCCAGTAGTGCCAGGGTAGGCAATCAGCCCCAGCATTTT. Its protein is CASSARVGNQPQHF.

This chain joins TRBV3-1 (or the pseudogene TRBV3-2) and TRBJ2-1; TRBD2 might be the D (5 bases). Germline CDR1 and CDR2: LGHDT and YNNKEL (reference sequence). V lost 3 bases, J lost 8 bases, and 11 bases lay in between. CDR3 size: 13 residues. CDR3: CASSHLTGDEQFF. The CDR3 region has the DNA TGTGCCAGCAGCCACCTTACCGGGGATGAGCAGTTCTTC.

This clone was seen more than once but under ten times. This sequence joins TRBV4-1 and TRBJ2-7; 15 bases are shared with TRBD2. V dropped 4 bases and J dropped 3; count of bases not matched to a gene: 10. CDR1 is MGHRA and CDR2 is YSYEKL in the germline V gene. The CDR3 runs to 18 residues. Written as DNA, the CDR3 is TGCGCCAGCAGCCTGGGGACTAGCGGGAGGCTTCAGAGCTACGAGCAGTACTTC. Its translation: CASSLGTSGRLQSYEQYF.

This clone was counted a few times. The CDR3 region is CASSQARFGLDVSEQYF. Written as DNA, the CDR3 is TGCGCCAGCAGCCAGGCTCGCTTTGGACTAGATGTATCCGAGCAGTACTTC. V is TRBV5-1 and J is TRBJ2-7; the match to TRBD2 covers 7 bases. Trimming took 4 bases from V and 6 from J; bases not matched to a gene: 19. This CDR3 region has 17 residues. Looked up from germline, CDR1 is SGHRS and CDR2 is YFSETQ.

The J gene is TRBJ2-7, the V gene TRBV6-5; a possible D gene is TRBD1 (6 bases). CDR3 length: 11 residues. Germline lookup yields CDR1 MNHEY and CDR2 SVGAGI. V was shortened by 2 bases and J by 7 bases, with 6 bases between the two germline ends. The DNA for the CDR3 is TGTGCCAGCAGTTACGACAGGGAGCAGTACTTC. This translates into CASSYDREQYF.

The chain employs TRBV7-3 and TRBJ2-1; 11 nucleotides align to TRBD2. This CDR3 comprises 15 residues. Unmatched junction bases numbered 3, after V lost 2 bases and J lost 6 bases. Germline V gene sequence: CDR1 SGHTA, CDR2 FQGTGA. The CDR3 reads CASSLSSGRLNEQFF. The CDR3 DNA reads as TGTGCCAGCAGCTTATCTAGCGGGAGGCTCAATGAGCAGTTCTTC.

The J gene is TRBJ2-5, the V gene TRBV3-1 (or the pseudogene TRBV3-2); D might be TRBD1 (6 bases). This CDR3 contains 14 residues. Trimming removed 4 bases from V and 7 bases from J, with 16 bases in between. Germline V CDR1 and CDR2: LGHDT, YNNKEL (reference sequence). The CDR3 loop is CASSPRAGVGTQYF. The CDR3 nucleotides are TGTGCCAGCAGCCCGAGGGCAGGGGTAGGGACCCAGTACTTC.

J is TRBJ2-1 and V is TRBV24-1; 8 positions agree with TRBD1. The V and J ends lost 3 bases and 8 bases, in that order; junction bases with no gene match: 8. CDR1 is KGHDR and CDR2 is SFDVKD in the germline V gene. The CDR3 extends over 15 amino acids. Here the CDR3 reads CATSDPGQGGDEQFF. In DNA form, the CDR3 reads TGTGCCACCAGTGATCCCGGACAGGGAGGCGATGAGCAGTTCTTC.

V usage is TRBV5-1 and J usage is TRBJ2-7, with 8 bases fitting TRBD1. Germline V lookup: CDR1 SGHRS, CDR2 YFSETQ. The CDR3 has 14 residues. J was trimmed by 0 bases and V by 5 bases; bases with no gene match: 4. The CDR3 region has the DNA TGCGCCAGCAGAAACAGGGGGAGCTCCTACGAGCAGTACTTC. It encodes CASRNRGSSYEQYF.

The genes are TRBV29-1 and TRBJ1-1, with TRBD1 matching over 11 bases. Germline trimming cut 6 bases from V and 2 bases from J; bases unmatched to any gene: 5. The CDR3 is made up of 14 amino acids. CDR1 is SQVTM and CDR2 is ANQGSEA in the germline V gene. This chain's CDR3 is CSVSWTGGNTEAFF. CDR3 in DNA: TGCAGCGTCAGCTGGACAGGGGGCAACACTGAAGCTTTCTTT.

The CDR3 loop reads CASSQGEGWGDYGYTF. The CDR3 DNA follows: TGTGCCAGCAGCCAAGGAGAGGGCTGGGGAGACTATGGCTACACCTTC. J is TRBJ1-2 and V is TRBV4-2; D not resolved. Trimming took off 1 base at V and 3 bases at J, with 15 bases between the two ends. CDR3 length: 16 residues. Germline V gene lookup returns CDR1 LGHNA and CDR2 YNFKEQ.

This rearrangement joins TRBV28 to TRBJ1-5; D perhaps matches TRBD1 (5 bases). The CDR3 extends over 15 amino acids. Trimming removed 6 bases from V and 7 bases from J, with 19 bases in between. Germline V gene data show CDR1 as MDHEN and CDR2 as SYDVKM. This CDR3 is CASSVGVRVVQPQHF. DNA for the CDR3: TGTGCCAGCAGCGTAGGGGTCAGGGTAGTGCAGCCCCAGCATTTT. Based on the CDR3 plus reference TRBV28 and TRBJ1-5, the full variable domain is DVKVTQSSRYLVKRTGEKVFLECVQDMDHENMFWYRQDPGLGLRLIYFSYDVKMKEKGDIPEGYSVSREKKERFSLILESASTNQTSMYLCASSVGVRVVQPQHFGDGTRLSIL.

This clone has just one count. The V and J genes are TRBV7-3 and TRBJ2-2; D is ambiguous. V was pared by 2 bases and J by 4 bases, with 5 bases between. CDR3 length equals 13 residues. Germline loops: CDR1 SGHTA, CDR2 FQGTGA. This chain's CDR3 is CASSLSSTGELFF. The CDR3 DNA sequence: TGTGCCAGCAGCTTATCGTCCACCGGGGAGCTGTTTTTT. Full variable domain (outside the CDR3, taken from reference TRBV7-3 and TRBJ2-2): GAGVSQTPSNKVTEKGKYVELRCDPISGHTALYWYRQSLGQGPEFLIYFQGTGAADDSGLPNDRFFAVRPEGSVSTLKIQRTERGDSAVYLCASSLSSTGELFFGEGSRLTVL.

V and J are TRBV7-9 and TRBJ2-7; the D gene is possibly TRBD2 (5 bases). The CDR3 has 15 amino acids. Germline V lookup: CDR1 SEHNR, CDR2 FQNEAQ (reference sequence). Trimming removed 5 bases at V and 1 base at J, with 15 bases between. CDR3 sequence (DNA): TGTGCCAGCAGCCCCTCCGGGATGGCATCCTACGAGCAGTACTTC. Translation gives CASSPSGMASYEQYF.

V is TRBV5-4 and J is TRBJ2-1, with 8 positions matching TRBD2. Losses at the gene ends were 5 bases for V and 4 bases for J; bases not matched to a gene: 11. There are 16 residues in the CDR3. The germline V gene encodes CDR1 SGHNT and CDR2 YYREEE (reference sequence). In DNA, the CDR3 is TGTGCCAGCAGTCCCGGGACTAGGATGGGATACAATGAGCAGTTCTTC. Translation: CASSPGTRMGYNEQFF.

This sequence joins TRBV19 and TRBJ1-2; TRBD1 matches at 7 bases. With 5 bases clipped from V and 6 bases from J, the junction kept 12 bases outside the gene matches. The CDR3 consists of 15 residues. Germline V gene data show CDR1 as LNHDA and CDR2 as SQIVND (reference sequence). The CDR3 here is CASSSRQGRGDGYTF. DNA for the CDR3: TGTGCCAGTAGTTCCCGACAGGGAAGAGGTGATGGCTACACCTTC.

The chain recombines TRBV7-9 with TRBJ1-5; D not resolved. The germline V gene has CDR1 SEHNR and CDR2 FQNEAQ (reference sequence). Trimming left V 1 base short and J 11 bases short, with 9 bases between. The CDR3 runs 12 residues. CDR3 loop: CASSLEGRTQHF. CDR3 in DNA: TGTGCCAGCAGCTTAGAAGGCAGGACCCAGCATTTT.

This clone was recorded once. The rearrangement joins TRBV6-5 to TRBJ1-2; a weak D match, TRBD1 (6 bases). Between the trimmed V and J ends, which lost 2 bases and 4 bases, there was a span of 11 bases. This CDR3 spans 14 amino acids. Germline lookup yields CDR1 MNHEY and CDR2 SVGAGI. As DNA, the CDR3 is TGTGCCAGCAGTTACGGGCAGGGGCTCTATGGCTACACCTTC. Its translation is CASSYGQGLYGYTF.

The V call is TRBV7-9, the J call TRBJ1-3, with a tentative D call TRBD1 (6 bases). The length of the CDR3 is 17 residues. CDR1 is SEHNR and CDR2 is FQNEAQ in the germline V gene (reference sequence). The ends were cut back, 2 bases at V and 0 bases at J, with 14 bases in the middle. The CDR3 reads CASSLLPRTDSGNTIYF. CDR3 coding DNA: TGTGCCAGCAGCTTACTCCCCCGGACAGACTCTGGAAACACCATATATTTT. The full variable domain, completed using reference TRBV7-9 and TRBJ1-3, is DTGVSQNPRHKITKRGQNVTFRCDPISEHNRLYWYRQTLGQGPEFLTYFQNEAQLEKSRLLSDRFSAERPKGSFSTLEIQRTEQGDSAMYLCASSLLPRTDSGNTIYFGEGSWLTVV.

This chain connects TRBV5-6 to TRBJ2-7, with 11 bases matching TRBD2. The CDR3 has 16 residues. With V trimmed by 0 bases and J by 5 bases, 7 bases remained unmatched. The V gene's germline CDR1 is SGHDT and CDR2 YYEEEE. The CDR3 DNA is TGTGCCAGCAGCTTGGTGCGCACTAGCGGGAGCCACGAGCAGTACTTC. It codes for CASSLVRTSGSHEQYF. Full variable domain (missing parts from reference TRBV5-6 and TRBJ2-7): DAGVTQSPTHLIKTRGQQVTLRCSPKSGHDTVSWYQQALGQGPQFIFQYYEEEERQRGNFPDRFSGHQFPNYSSELNVNALLLGDSALYLCASSLVRTSGSHEQYFGPGTRLTVT.

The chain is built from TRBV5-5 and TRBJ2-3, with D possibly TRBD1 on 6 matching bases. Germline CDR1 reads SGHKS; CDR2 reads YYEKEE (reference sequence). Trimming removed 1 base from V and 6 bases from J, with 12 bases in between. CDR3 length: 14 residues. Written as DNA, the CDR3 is TGTGCCAGCAGCTTGAACAGGGTGGGGGATACGCAGTATTTT. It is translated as CASSLNRVGDTQYF.